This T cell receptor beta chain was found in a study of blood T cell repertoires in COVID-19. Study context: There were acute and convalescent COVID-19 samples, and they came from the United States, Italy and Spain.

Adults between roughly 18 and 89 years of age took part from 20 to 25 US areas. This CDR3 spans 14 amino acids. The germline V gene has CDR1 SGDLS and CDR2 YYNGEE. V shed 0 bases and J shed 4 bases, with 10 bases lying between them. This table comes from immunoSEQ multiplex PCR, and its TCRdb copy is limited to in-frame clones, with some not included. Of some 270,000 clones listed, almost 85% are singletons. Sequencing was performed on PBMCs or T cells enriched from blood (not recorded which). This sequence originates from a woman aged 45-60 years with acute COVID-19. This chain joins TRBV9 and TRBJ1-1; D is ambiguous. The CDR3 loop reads CASSVAGRGTEAFF. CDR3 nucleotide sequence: TGTGCCAGCAGCGTAGCTGGCAGAGGCACTGAAGCTTTCTTT.